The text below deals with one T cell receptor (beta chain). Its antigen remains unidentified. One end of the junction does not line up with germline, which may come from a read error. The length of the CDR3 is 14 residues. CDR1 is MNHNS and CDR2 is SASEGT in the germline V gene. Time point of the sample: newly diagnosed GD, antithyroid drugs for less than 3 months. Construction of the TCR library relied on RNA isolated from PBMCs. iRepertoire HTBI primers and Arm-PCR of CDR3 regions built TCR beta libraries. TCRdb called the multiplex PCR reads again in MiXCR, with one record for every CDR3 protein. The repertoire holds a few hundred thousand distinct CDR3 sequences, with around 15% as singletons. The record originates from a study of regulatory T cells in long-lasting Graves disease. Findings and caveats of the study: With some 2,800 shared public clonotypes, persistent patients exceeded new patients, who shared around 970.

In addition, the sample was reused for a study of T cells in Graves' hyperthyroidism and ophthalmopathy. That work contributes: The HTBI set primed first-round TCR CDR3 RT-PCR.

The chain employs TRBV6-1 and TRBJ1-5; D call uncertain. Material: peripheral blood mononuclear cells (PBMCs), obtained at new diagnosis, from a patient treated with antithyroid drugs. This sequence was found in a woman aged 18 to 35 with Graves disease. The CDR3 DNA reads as TGTGTCAGCAGTCCGGACCGGGGCAATCAGCCCCAGCATTTT. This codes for CVSSPDRGNQPQHF.